Listed below are T cell receptor beta chains from one sample, sequenced in a study of control samples from healthy donors and cancer patients. Clones were read by immunoSEQ multiplex PCR, and TCRdb kept only the in-frame ones, dropping some. In the table there are about 160,000 clones, around nine tenths of which are singletons. Material for sequencing was blood. All receptors derive from a woman in her 30s in good health. Each CDR3 is given with its conserved first and last residue. The D gene is left open where the match is weak. Part of the rows lack a size; the others show once, few, many or a class for expanded clones.

size: .
length: 14
V: TRBV6-5
D: TRBD2
J: TRBJ2-3
DNA: TGTGCCAGCACCCCTAGCGGGACTAAAGATACGCAGTATTTT
CDR3: CASTPSGTKDTQYF

size: .
length: 15
V: TRBV15
D: TRBD1
J: TRBJ2-7
DNA: TGTGCCACCAGCAGAGCCCGGGACAGCTCCTACGAGCAGTACTTC
CDR3: CATSRARDSSYEQYF

size: .
length: 15
V: TRBV6-4
D: TRBD2
J: TRBJ2-1
DNA: TGTGCCAGCAGTGACTCGGCTAGCGGGTACAATGAGCAGTTCTTC
CDR3: CASSDSASGYNEQFF

size: .
length: 14
V: TRBV5-6
D: .
J: TRBJ2-7
DNA: TGTGCCAGCAGTCCGGAGACTAGGGCGTCCGAGCAGTACTTC
CDR3: CASSPETRASEQYF

size: .
length: 15
V: TRBV4-2
D: .
J: TRBJ2-5
DNA: TGTGCCAGCAGCCAAGGTCGGACAGATTTTGGGACCCAGTACTTC
CDR3: CASSQGRTDFGTQYF

size: .
length: 13
V: TRBV7-2
D: .
J: TRBJ1-2
DNA: TGTGCCAGCAGCCTTACAGGGACCTATGGCTACACCTTC
CDR3: CASSLTGTYGYTF

size: .
length: 15
V: TRBV4-3
D: .
J: TRBJ1-1
DNA: TGCGCCAGCAGCCAAGAAGGTCACTCGAACACTGAAGCTTTCTTT
CDR3: CASSQEGHSNTEAFF

size: .
length: 14
V: TRBV28
D: .
J: TRBJ1-5
DNA: TGTGTCACACTCGAATCGATTAGCAATCAGCCCCAGCATTTT
CDR3: CVTLESISNQPQHF

size: .
length: 16
V: TRBV25-1
D: .
J: TRBJ2-1
DNA: TGTGCCAGCACCTCGCTTAGGGAGAGCTCCTACAATGAGCAGTTCTTC
CDR3: CASTSLRESSYNEQFF

size: .
length: 14
V: TRBV29-1
D: .
J: TRBJ2-7
DNA: TGCAGCGTTGAATCGTCGGGGACGCACTACGAGCAGTACTTC
CDR3: CSVESSGTHYEQYF

size: .
length: 15
V: TRBV27
D: TRBD2
J: TRBJ2-1
DNA: TGTGCCAGCAGCCTGGCGGGAGGGACCTACAATGAGCAGTTCTTC
CDR3: CASSLAGGTYNEQFF

size: .
length: 14
V: TRBV3-1/TRBV3-2
D: .
J: TRBJ1-2
DNA: TGTGCCAGCAGCCACCGGGACAACAACTATGGCTACACCTTC
CDR3: CASSHRDNNYGYTF

size: .
length: 16
V: TRBV5-4
D: .
J: TRBJ2-3
DNA: TGTGCCAGCAGCCCTGGGACGGACTCTAGCACAGATACGCAGTATTTT
CDR3: CASSPGTDSSTDTQYF

size: .
length: 12
V: TRBV5-1
D: .
J: TRBJ2-7
DNA: TGCGCCAGCAGCGGGGATGGGAGGGAGCAGTACTTC
CDR3: CASSGDGREQYF

size: .
length: 16
V: TRBV7-2
D: TRBD2
J: TRBJ2-1
DNA: TGTGCCAGCAGCTTAGCGGGAGGGCGGGCCTACAATGAGCAGTTCTTC
CDR3: CASSLAGGRAYNEQFF

size: .
length: 15
V: TRBV27
D: .
J: TRBJ2-3
DNA: TGTGCCAGCAGTTTTTTTACGGGGAACACAGATACGCAGTATTTT
CDR3: CASSFFTGNTDTQYF

size: .
length: 14
V: TRBV7-9
D: .
J: TRBJ2-2
DNA: TGTGCCAGCAGCTCATCTAGGGACACCGGGGAGCTGTTTTTT
CDR3: CASSSSRDTGELFF

size: .
length: 12
V: TRBV18
D: .
J: TRBJ1-3
DNA: TGTGCCAGCTCATCGGAGAGGATCACCATATATTTT
CDR3: CASSSERITIYF

size: .
length: 14
V: TRBV9
D: TRBD1
J: TRBJ2-7
DNA: TGTGCCAGCAGCGCGACAGGGGACGGCTACGAGCAGTACTTC
CDR3: CASSATGDGYEQYF

size: .
length: 14
V: TRBV29-1
D: TRBD2
J: TRBJ2-3
DNA: TGCAGCGAATCACTAGCGGGAGCGTCAGATACGCAGTATTTT
CDR3: CSESLAGASDTQYF

size: .
length: 15
V: TRBV24-1
D: .
J: TRBJ2-7
DNA: TGTGCCACCAGTGATCCTACTCTCATGCCCTACGAGCAGTACTTC
CDR3: CATSDPTLMPYEQYF

size: .
length: 16
V: TRBV3-1/TRBV3-2
D: TRBD1
J: TRBJ1-6
DNA: TGTGCCAGCAGCCAAGGGACAGGGGTATTGAATTCACCCCTCCACTTT
CDR3: CASSQGTGVLNSPLHF

size: .
length: 15
V: TRBV9
D: TRBD2
J: TRBJ2-7
DNA: TGTGCCAGCAGCACCCAATGGGGACTAGCGGACGAGCAGTACTTC
CDR3: CASSTQWGLADEQYF

size: few
length: 15
V: TRBV28
D: TRBD1
J: TRBJ1-1
DNA: TGTGCCAGCCCCTCTCCGGGACAGGCATGGACTGAAGCTTTCTTT
CDR3: CASPSPGQAWTEAFF

size: .
length: 13
V: TRBV7-3
D: .
J: TRBJ1-2
DNA: TGTGCCAGCAGCCCCGGGACCGAGAAGGGCTACACCTTC
CDR3: CASSPGTEKGYTF

size: .
length: 14
V: TRBV3-1/TRBV3-2
D: .
J: TRBJ1-3
DNA: TGTGCCAGCAGCCAAGAAGGACATGGAAACACCATATATTTT
CDR3: CASSQEGHGNTIYF

size: .
length: 17
V: TRBV21-1
D: .
J: TRBJ2-1
DNA: TGTGCCAGCAGCACCCGGGGTAGCGGGACAGTCTACAATGAGCAGTTCTTC
CDR3: CASSTRGSGTVYNEQFF

size: .
length: 14
V: TRBV5-4
D: .
J: TRBJ2-7
DNA: TGTGCCAGCAGCTTGTTTGCAGTCTCCTACGAGCAGTACTTC
CDR3: CASSLFAVSYEQYF

size: .
length: 14
V: TRBV2
D: TRBD1
J: TRBJ1-4
DNA: TGTGCCAGCATTCAGGGGGCGAGGGATGAAAAACTGTTTTTT
CDR3: CASIQGARDEKLFF

size: .
length: 12
V: TRBV19
D: .
J: TRBJ2-6
DNA: TGTGCCAGTAGTACCCCCGCCAACGTCCTGACTTTC
CDR3: CASSTPANVLTF

size: .
length: 16
V: TRBV25-1
D: TRBD2
J: TRBJ2-2
DNA: TGTGCCAGCAGTGAATCTGGGACTAGGAGGACCGGGGAGCTGTTTTTT
CDR3: CASSESGTRRTGELFF

size: .
length: 13
V: TRBV12-3/TRBV12-4
D: .
J: TRBJ1-6
DNA: TGTGCCAGCAGGTTATACGGGAATTCACCCCTCCACTTT
CDR3: CASRLYGNSPLHF

size: .
length: 14
V: TRBV30
D: TRBD2
J: TRBJ2-7
DNA: TGTGCCTGGAACTTAGCGGGATCTTCCTACGAGCAGTACTTC
CDR3: CAWNLAGSSYEQYF

size: .
length: 11
V: TRBV29-1
D: .
J: TRBJ2-7
DNA: TGCAGCGTCTGGGGTGCCTACGAGCAGTACTTC
CDR3: CSVWGAYEQYF

size: .
length: 11
V: TRBV6-1
D: .
J: TRBJ1-1
DNA: TGTGCCAGCAGTGAAGAACCGGGACCCAACTTT
CDR3: CASSEEPGPNF

size: .
length: 13
V: TRBV27
D: .
J: TRBJ1-1
DNA: TGTGCCAGCAGTCCGGGGACTCCCACTGAAGCTTTCTTT
CDR3: CASSPGTPTEAFF

size: .
length: 13
V: TRBV4-1
D: .
J: TRBJ1-3
DNA: TGCGCCAGCAGCCAATACTCTGGAAACACCATATATTTT
CDR3: CASSQYSGNTIYF

size: .
length: 15
V: TRBV27
D: TRBD1
J: TRBJ2-7
DNA: TGTGCCAGCAGTTCCCGACAGGGCGGGTCTTACGAGCAGTACTTC
CDR3: CASSSRQGGSYEQYF

size: once
length: 16
V: TRBV24-1
D: TRBD2
J: TRBJ2-1
DNA: TGTGCCACCAGTGACCCTAGCGGGAAGCTTGGCGATGAGCAGTTCTTC
CDR3: CATSDPSGKLGDEQFF

size: .
length: 16
V: TRBV28
D: .
J: TRBJ2-3
DNA: TGTGCCAGCAGTTCCAACCTTAGGAAGCGCACAGATACGCAGTATTTT
CDR3: CASSSNLRKRTDTQYF

size: .
length: 12
V: TRBV3-1/TRBV3-2
D: .
J: TRBJ2-7
DNA: TGTGCCAGCAGCCGGACAGACTACGAGCAGTACTTC
CDR3: CASSRTDYEQYF

size: once
length: 15
V: TRBV28
D: TRBD1
J: TRBJ2-5
DNA: TGTGCCAGCAGTCCCCGGGACAGGGGGCGAGAGACCCAGTACTTC
CDR3: CASSPRDRGRETQYF

size: .
length: 16
V: TRBV7-9
D: TRBD1
J: TRBJ2-3
DNA: TGTGCCAGCAGCTCTACAGGGGGCCGAATCACAGATACGCAGTATTTT
CDR3: CASSSTGGRITDTQYF

size: once
length: 16
V: TRBV7-9
D: TRBD1
J: TRBJ1-2
DNA: TGTGCCAGCAGCTTAGCGGACAGGGCCCTCAACTATGGCTACACCTTC
CDR3: CASSLADRALNYGYTF

size: .
length: 14
V: TRBV2
D: .
J: TRBJ2-1
DNA: TGTGCCAGCAGAGAGGGGACCTTCGACTATGAGCAGTTCTTC
CDR3: CASREGTFDYEQFF

size: .
length: 13
V: TRBV21-1
D: .
J: TRBJ2-7
DNA: TGTGCCAGCAGCAAATACCAAGACGGGGAGCAGTACTTC
CDR3: CASSKYQDGEQYF

size: .
length: 11
V: TRBV5-1
D: .
J: TRBJ2-7
DNA: TGCGCCAGCAGCTTGGATTACGAGCAGTACTTC
CDR3: CASSLDYEQYF

size: .
length: 16
V: TRBV24-1
D: .
J: TRBJ2-1
DNA: TGTGCCACCAGTGACCCAAGCGGAGGCTCCTACAATGAGCAGTTCTTC
CDR3: CATSDPSGGSYNEQFF

size: .
length: 15
V: TRBV19
D: TRBD2
J: TRBJ2-1
DNA: TGTGCCAGTAGAAGTAGCCTAGCGGGGGGCAATGAGCAGTTCTTC
CDR3: CASRSSLAGGNEQFF

size: .
length: 12
V: TRBV27
D: .
J: TRBJ2-7
DNA: TGTGCCAGCAGCTCAGACCTGAACGAGCAGTACTTC
CDR3: CASSSDLNEQYF

size: .
length: 15
V: TRBV3-1/TRBV3-2
D: TRBD1
J: TRBJ2-5
DNA: TGTGCCAGCAGCCAGGGGGACAGGGCCGTAAAGACCCAGTACTTC
CDR3: CASSQGDRAVKTQYF

size: once
length: 11
V: TRBV29-1
D: .
J: TRBJ2-1
DNA: TGCAGCTTAAGAGGTTACAATGAGCAGTTCTTC
CDR3: CSLRGYNEQFF